This entry features one TCR beta chain sequence. Its antigen is not known. Those who donated were healthy HIV-negative adults, with no recent acute infections or vaccinations reported. The split of CD4+ cells yielded CD45RA+ naive and CD45RA-negative memory subsets. Trimming took 7 bases from V and 12 from J; bases not matched to a gene: 10. The CDR3 is 14 residues long. From germline, CDR1 is MNHNS and CDR2 SASEGT. This sample was included in a study of shared clonotypes between healthy human individuals. General study findings and limits: Sharing across four donors was highest in naive CD4 (roughly 5%) and lowest in memory CD8 (roughly 0.4%). Donors were few, which limited the genetic and exposure-history diversity represented.

Method: immunoSEQ multiplex PCR; TCRdb's copy keeps in-frame clones and lacks some. The data contain roughly 2 million clones, 90% to 97% of them singletons. The chain links TRBV6-1 to TRBJ1-6, with 9 positions matching TRBD1. The TCR originated in a man younger than 35 in good health. Source material: naive CD4+ T cells sorted from blood. Subset meaning: CD45RA+ positively selected. The CDR3 DNA follows: TGTGCCAGCACCCCCGGGACAGGGTTCTTACCCCTCCACTTT. It encodes CASTPGTGFLPLHF.